The T cell receptor (beta chain) described here comes from a study of blood T cell repertoires in COVID-19. Study overall: Samples came from the United States, Italy and Spain, spanning acute and convalescent COVID-19. T cells, B-cell-depleted T cells, or PBMCs supplied cDNA or gDNA.

Germline V lookup: CDR1 SQVTM, CDR2 ANQGSEA. Trimming cost V 8 bases and J 8 bases; bases outside gene matches: 16. The CDR3 is 15 residues long. Methods used by the authors: Amplification of reference gene primers was used by the study to estimate nucleated cell counts. Clones were read by immunoSEQ multiplex PCR, and TCRdb kept only the in-frame ones, dropping some. V, J and clone size reflect that table, while D and trimming were determined from the DNA. This repertoire shows over 20,000 clones, approximately 90% found once; its top ten account for under 20%. The material sequenced was peripheral blood. The chain uses TRBV29-1 and TRBJ2-1; 9 bases line up with TRBD1. The receptor comes from a man between 65 and 80 years old with active COVID-19. The CDR3 DNA is TGCAGCACGAAGGGGGGCACAGGGGGCGGGCATGAGCAGTTCTTC. Translating it yields CSTKGGTGGGHEQFF.